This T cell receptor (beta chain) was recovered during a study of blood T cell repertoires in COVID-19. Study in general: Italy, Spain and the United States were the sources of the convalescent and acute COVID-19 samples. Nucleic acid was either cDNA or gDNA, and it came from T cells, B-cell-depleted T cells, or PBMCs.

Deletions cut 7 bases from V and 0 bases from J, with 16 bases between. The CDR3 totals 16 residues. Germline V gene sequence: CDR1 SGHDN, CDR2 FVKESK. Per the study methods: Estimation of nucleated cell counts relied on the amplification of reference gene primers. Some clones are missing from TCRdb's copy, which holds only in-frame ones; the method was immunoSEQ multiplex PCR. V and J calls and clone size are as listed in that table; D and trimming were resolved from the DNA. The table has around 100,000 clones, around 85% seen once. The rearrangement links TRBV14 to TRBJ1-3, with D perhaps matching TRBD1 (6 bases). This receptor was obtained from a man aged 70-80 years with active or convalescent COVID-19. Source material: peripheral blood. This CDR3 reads CASTRGHLNSGNTIYF. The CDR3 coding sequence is TGTGCCAGCACACGGGGACATCTGAACTCTGGAAACACCATATATTTT.